This passage covers 18 T cell receptor beta chains from one sample sequenced in a study of blood T cells in healthy people across ages. PCR was performed a second time for about 7 to 12 cycles using a sample-barcoded 5' primer and a J-beta primer mix. MiXCR, applied by TCRdb to the 5' RACE reads, yields one record per CDR3 protein. The profile covers 790,000 or so distinct CDR3 sequences, with roughly three fifths appearing a single time and around 25% taken by the ten largest. Sequenced input: blood. Every receptor here comes from a man aged 35-49 years in good health.

This clonotype was observed a few times. The V and J genes are TRBV20-1 and TRBJ2-1; tentatively, D is TRBD1 (5 bases). V shed 6 bases and J shed 6 bases, with 9 bases lying between them. Germline V gene lookup returns CDR1 DFQATT and CDR2 SNEGSKA (reference sequence). The CDR3 runs 11 residues. CDR3 residues: CSALQGNEQFF. The DNA of the CDR3 is TGCAGTGCACTCCAGGGCAATGAGCAGTTCTTC.

The chain links TRBV2 to TRBJ2-1; a possible D gene is TRBD2 (5 bases). The CDR3 is made up of 14 amino acids. The germline CDR1 and CDR2 sequences are SNHLY and FYNNEI. V lost 8 bases, J lost 1 base, and 12 bases lay in between. The DNA of the CDR3 is TGTGCCAGCTCTCCTAGCCGTTCCTACAATGAGCAGTTCTTC. Protein product: CASSPSRSYNEQFF.

In this sample, this clonotype turned up once. The chain carries TRBV29-1 and TRBJ1-2; 10 bases are a match to TRBD1. The germline V gene has CDR1 SQVTM and CDR2 ANQGSEA. The V gene end was trimmed by 1 base and the J gene end by 3 bases; junction bases not matched to a gene: 8. CDR3 length: 16 residues. The CDR3 is CSVEATGGASDYGYTF. DNA for the CDR3: TGCAGCGTTGAAGCGACAGGGGGCGCTTCTGACTATGGCTACACCTTC.

V gene TRBV9 combines with J gene TRBJ2-1; D gene unclear. The CDR3 sequence is 13 residues long. Germline CDR1 SGDLS, CDR2 YYNGEE. Trimming took off 2 bases at V and 2 bases at J, with 5 bases between the two ends. CDR3 nucleotides: TGTGCCAGCAGCGTTTTTACCTACAATGAGCAGTTCTTC. It is translated as CASSVFTYNEQFF.

This rearrangement joins TRBV12-3 or TRBV12-4 to TRBJ1-5; D call uncertain. V was clipped by 5 bases and J by 4 bases, with 15 bases between them. The CDR3 runs 15 residues. The CDR3 here is CASSAPGSLNQPQHF. The CDR3 nucleotides are TGTGCCAGCAGTGCCCCCGGGTCCCTAAATCAGCCCCAGCATTTT.

A word on this clonotype: One junction end does not reproduce the germline sequence, and a read error may be involved. The chain joins TRBV24-1 to TRBJ2-1; TRBD2 might be the D (6 bases). Germline loops: CDR1 KGHDR, CDR2 SFDVKD. The CDR3 sequence is 15 residues long. The CDR3 loop reads CATTMTSVGINERFF. The CDR3 DNA is TGTGCCACCACCATGACTAGTGTCGGGATCAATGAGCGGTTCTTC.

The chain is built from TRBV6-5 and TRBJ1-4; 9 bases are shared with TRBD1. The trim removed 2 bases at V and 8 bases at J, leaving 6 bases unmatched. This CDR3 spans 15 amino acids. Germline V CDR1 and CDR2: MNHEY, SVGAGI. This CDR3 is CASSYETGGVEKLFF. CDR3 nucleotide sequence: TGTGCCAGCAGTTACGAGACAGGGGGAGTAGAAAAACTGTTTTTT.

This clonotype has more than one count but fewer than ten. This rearrangement joins TRBV20-1 to TRBJ1-1; no clear D gene. V lost 5 bases and J lost 6, with 10 bases in between. Germline CDR1 reads DFQATT; CDR2 reads SNEGSKA (reference sequence). The CDR3 contains 11 residues. The CDR3 bases are TGCAGTGCTTTTGAGTTTGCTGAAGCTTTCTTT. Amino acids: CSAFEFAEAFF.

The chain couples TRBV29-1 to TRBJ2-1, with 11 bases matching TRBD2. The V gene end was trimmed by 7 bases and the J gene end by 4 bases; junction bases not matched to a gene: 12. The CDR3 loop spans 16 amino acids. CDR1 is SQVTM and CDR2 is ANQGSEA in the germline V gene. CDR3 DNA sequence: TGCAGCGCCACCTTCTCCGGGACTAGCGGATACAATGAGCAGTTCTTC. Translation gives CSATFSGTSGYNEQFF.

The chain joins TRBV12-3 or TRBV12-4 to TRBJ2-1; the D is unclear. This CDR3 spans 14 amino acids. The V end lost 1 base, the J end lost 3 bases, and 7 bases lay between the germline ends. This chain's CDR3 is CASSLDSRYNEQFF. In DNA form, the CDR3 reads TGTGCCAGCAGTTTAGACAGTCGCTACAATGAGCAGTTCTTC.

Notes on this clonotype: One end of the junction fails to match germline, which may point to a read error. This chain connects TRBV4-3 to TRBJ1-1; D remains ambiguous. The V gene's germline CDR1 is LGHNA and CDR2 YSLEER. CDR3 length: 15 amino acids. CDR3 sequence reads: CACSQDGLLNTEAFF. In DNA, the CDR3 is TGCGCCTGCAGCCAAGACGGACTATTGAACACTGAAGCTTTCTTT.

This clonotype has only a few counts. This rearrangement joins TRBV5-1 to TRBJ2-5, with 10 bases identical to TRBD1. CDR1 SGHRS and CDR2 YFSETQ come from the germline V gene. CDR3 length equals 15 residues. V trimming: 4 bases; J trimming: 4 bases; junction bases outside the gene matches: 7. CDR3 DNA sequence: TGCGCCAGCAGCCGTCGAGGGGACAGGGGAGAGACCCAGTACTTC. Its translation is CASSRRGDRGETQYF.

The chain joins TRBV6-6 to TRBJ2-7, with a weak D call TRBD2 (6 bases). Germline V gene data show CDR1 as MNHNY and CDR2 as SVGAGI (reference sequence). The CDR3 has 14 residues. Trimming stripped 4 bases from V and 2 bases from J, with 12 bases between. CDR3 DNA sequence: TGTGCCAGCAGTTCACGGGAGTTTACCTACGAGCAGTACTTC. This encodes CASSSREFTYEQYF.

Details on this clonotype: One junction end disagrees with the germline gene, perhaps due to a read error. The chain recombines TRBV5-5 with TRBJ1-1, with 10 positions matching TRBD1. The V gene's germline CDR1 is SGHKS and CDR2 YYEKEE (reference sequence). The CDR3 covers 14 residues. CDR3 nucleotide sequence: TGTGCCAGCAGCTGGACAGGGGGGAACACTGGAGCTTTCTTT. This codes for CASSWTGGNTGAFF. Looking up the rest from reference TRBV5-5 and TRBJ1-1 gives the full variable domain: DAGVTQSPTHLIKTRGQQVTLRCSPISGHKSVSWYQQVLGQGPQFIFQYYEKEERGRGNFPDRFSARQFPNYSSELNVNALLLGDSALYLCASSWTGGNTGAFFGQGTRLTVV.

The chain combines TRBV6-5 with TRBJ1-5, with D possibly TRBD1 on 5 matching bases. V shed 2 bases and J shed 6 bases, with 8 bases lying between them. The germline V gene has CDR1 MNHEY and CDR2 SVGAGI. This CDR3 spans 13 amino acids. The CDR3 DNA reads TGTGCCAGCAGTTACGGGGGTCGTCAGCCCCAGCATTTT. This sequence encodes CASSYGGRQPQHF.

This chain joins TRBV10-3 and TRBJ1-4; TRBD1 aligns across 7 bases. The ends lost 5 bases at V and 8 bases at J; junction bases unmatched: 8. The V gene's germline CDR1 is ENHRY and CDR2 SYGVKD. This CDR3 has 14 residues. The CDR3 protein is CAISRDREGEKLFF. CDR3 sequence (DNA): TGTGCCATCAGTCGCGACAGGGAAGGGGAAAAACTGTTTTTT.

The rearrangement uses TRBV20-1 and TRBJ2-7; possibly TRBD1 for D (6 bases). The V and J ends lost 5 bases and 3 bases respectively, with 20 bases between them. Germline CDR1 DFQATT, CDR2 SNEGSKA (reference sequence). This CDR3 has 15 amino acids. CDR3: CSALPNLQGYYEQYF. The CDR3 bases are TGCAGTGCTCTCCCTAATTTACAGGGATACTACGAGCAGTACTTC.

The chain carries TRBV9 and TRBJ1-6; maybe TRBD1 (5 bases). From germline, CDR1 is SGDLS and CDR2 YYNGEE. Trimming took 4 bases from V and 10 from J, leaving 21 bases between them. This CDR3 is 16 amino acids long. For the CDR3, the DNA is TGTGCCAGCAGCACCGGCACAGGATCGGGGCGGTCACCCCTCCACTTT. Its protein product is CASSTGTGSGRSPLHF.